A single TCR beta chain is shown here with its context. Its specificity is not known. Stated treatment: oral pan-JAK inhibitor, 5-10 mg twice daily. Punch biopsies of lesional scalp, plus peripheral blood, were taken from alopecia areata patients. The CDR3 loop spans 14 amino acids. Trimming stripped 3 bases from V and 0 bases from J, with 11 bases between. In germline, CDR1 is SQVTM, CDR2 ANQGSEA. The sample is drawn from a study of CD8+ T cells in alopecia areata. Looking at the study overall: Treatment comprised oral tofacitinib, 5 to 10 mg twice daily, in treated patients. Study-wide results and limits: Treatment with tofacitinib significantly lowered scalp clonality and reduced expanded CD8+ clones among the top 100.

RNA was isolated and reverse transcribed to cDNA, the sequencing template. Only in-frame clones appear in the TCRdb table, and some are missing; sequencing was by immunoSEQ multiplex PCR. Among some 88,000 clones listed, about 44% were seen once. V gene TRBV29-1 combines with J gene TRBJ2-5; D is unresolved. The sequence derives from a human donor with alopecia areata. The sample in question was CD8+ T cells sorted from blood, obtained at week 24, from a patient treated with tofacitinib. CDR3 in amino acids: CSVDRGADQETQYF. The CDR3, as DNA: TGCAGCGTTGATAGAGGCGCGGACCAAGAGACCCAGTACTTC.